This T cell receptor beta chain was sequenced in a study of T-cell memory formation after mild COVID-19. Study observations and caveats: Among contracting clones, CD4+ were mainly CM/EM and CD8+ enriched in EMRA. Later expanders leaned CD4+, whereas day 15 to 85 contracting clones were balanced CD4/CD8.

About this clonotype: The antigen is not known.

MiXCR was run by TCRdb on the 5' RACE reads, yielding one entry per CDR3 protein. The data contain 150,000 to 200,000 distinct CDR3 sequences, about 14% of them singletons. V dropped 3 bases and J dropped 2 bases, with 10 bases sitting between them. Germline V CDR1 and CDR2: SQVTM, ANQGSEA. The CDR3 spans 13 residues. V is TRBV29-1 and J is TRBJ2-5, with D possibly matching TRBD1 (5 bases). Input material: PBMCs or a T cell subset sorted from them (not recorded which). This receptor was identified in an adult woman who had mild COVID-19 (a few samples of this study predate the infection). Cell type and time point are not known. CDR3 residues: CSVDWPGQETQYF. The DNA of the CDR3 is TGCAGCGTTGACTGGCCAGGGCAAGAGACCCAGTACTTC.